Listed below are T cell receptor beta chains from one sample, sequenced in a study of blood T cells in healthy people across ages. MiXCR, applied by TCRdb to the 5' RACE reads, yields one record per CDR3 protein. Of about 730,000 distinct CDR3 sequences in the sample, more than 40% were seen once. Sample: blood. The receptors here all came from a woman aged 60-75 years in good health. CDR3s leave out the opening cysteine and the closing phenylalanine or tryptophan. Expanded clones are given a class, and other clones once, few, many or no size at all.

J: TRBJ2-7
V: TRBV4-1
size: NA
CDR3: ASSQTLAGSSYEQY

J: TRBJ2-7
V: TRBV11-2
size: NA
CDR3: ASSIRPTSGTSGSFPYEQY

J: TRBJ2-1
V: TRBV28
size: few
CDR3: ASSLGVSNEQF

J: TRBJ2-1
V: TRBV7-2
size: NA
CDR3: ASVQRELNNEQF

J: TRBJ2-3
V: TRBV14
size: many
CDR3: ASSPRDRGTDTQY

J: NA
V: TRBV6-2/TRBV6-3
size: NA
CDR3: ASSLTGVYEQY

J: TRBJ2-1
V: TRBV20-1
size: few
CDR3: SALPRGNEQF

J: TRBJ1-6
V: TRBV5-1
size: many
CDR3: ASSVDGRSPLH

J: TRBJ1-5
V: TRBV29-1
size: few
CDR3: SVREGGQQPQH

J: TRBJ2-7
V: TRBV12-3/TRBV12-4
size: few
CDR3: ASRGGDRNSYEQY

J: TRBJ2-4
V: TRBV20-1
size: few
CDR3: SASPGTGEAKNIQY

J: TRBJ2-2
V: TRBV11-1
size: NA
CDR3: ASSSRTINTGELF

J: TRBJ1-4
V: TRBV12-3/TRBV12-4
size: NA
CDR3: ASRRGTGSGKLF

J: TRBJ1-1
V: TRBV7-9
size: NA
CDR3: ASSQGARGLTEAF

J: TRBJ1-2
V: TRBV6-1
size: NA
CDR3: ASSEVPLTSIYGYT

J: TRBJ2-5
V: TRBV27
size: once
CDR3: ASSLGSPLEQY

J: TRBJ1-5
V: TRBV27
size: NA
CDR3: ASSLGDRGNQPQH

J: TRBJ2-3
V: TRBV28
size: NA
CDR3: ASSSASGTSTDTQY

J: TRBJ1-5
V: TRBV20-1
size: few
CDR3: SALRDRGNQPQH

J: TRBJ2-1
V: TRBV27
size: NA
CDR3: ASSHRTRYNEQF

J: TRBJ2-1
V: TRBV7-3
size: NA
CDR3: ASSFDRGSYNEQF

J: TRBJ2-5
V: TRBV20-1
size: NA
CDR3: SAPMAGGDQETQY

J: TRBJ1-6
V: TRBV20-1
size: once
CDR3: SAAGQGRALH

J: TRBJ2-5
V: TRBV5-1
size: once
CDR3: ASSVRGPETQY

J: TRBJ1-5
V: TRBV27
size: NA
CDR3: ASSSTNSGRVQPQH

J: TRBJ1-6
V: TRBV20-1
size: few
CDR3: SAKGSPNSPLH

J: TRBJ2-7
V: TRBV12-3/TRBV12-4
size: few
CDR3: ASSYRLSSYEQY

J: NA
V: TRBV10-2
size: NA
CDR3: ASNRAGVENEQY

J: TRBJ1-2
V: TRBV5-5
size: few
CDR3: ASRPGTDGYGYT